The 3 T cell receptor beta chains listed next were all sequenced from one sample in a study of regulatory T cells in long-lasting Graves disease. The time point: persistent/refractory GD, antithyroid drugs over 5 years with positive TRAb. PBMCs provided the RNA from which the TCR library was made. Construction of the TCR beta libraries employed iRepertoire HTBI primers in conjunction with Arm-PCR of CDR3 regions. MiXCR was run by TCRdb on the multiplex PCR reads, yielding one entry per CDR3 protein. Among a few hundred thousand distinct CDR3 sequences listed, about 25% were seen once. This specimen consisted of peripheral blood mononuclear cells (PBMCs), obtained when the disease was refractory, from a patient treated with antithyroid drugs. The receptors originated from a female donor with Graves disease.

The rearrangement uses TRBV4-1 and TRBJ2-5, with TRBD2 matching over 8 bases. Trimming removed 2 bases from V and 5 bases from J; junction bases left unmatched: 7. The germline gives CDR1 MGHRA, CDR2 YSYEKL. The CDR3 is 15 amino acids. DNA of the CDR3: TGCGCCAGCAGCCAACTCGAGGGACTAGGGGAGACCCAGTACTTC. Its protein product is CASSQLEGLGETQYF.

V usage is TRBV6-5 and J usage is TRBJ2-7, with 8 bases aligning to TRBD2. The CDR3 sequence is 16 residues long. The ends lost 4 bases at V and 1 base at J; junction bases unmatched: 9. From germline, CDR1 is MNHEY and CDR2 SVGAGI. The CDR3 loop reads CASSSPRSGGSYEQYF. In DNA, the CDR3 is TGTGCCAGCAGTTCCCCGCGGTCGGGAGGGTCCTACGAGCAGTACTTC.

The CDR3, as DNA: TGCAGTGCTAGCGGGGGGAGTCAGCCCCAGCATTTT. Translating gives CSASGGSQPQHF. The chain has TRBV20-1 and TRBJ1-5; possible D gene TRBD1, 5 bases. V lost 3 bases, J lost 6 bases, and 9 bases lay in between. The CDR3 runs to 12 residues. Germline V CDR1 and CDR2: DFQATT, SNEGSKA (reference sequence).